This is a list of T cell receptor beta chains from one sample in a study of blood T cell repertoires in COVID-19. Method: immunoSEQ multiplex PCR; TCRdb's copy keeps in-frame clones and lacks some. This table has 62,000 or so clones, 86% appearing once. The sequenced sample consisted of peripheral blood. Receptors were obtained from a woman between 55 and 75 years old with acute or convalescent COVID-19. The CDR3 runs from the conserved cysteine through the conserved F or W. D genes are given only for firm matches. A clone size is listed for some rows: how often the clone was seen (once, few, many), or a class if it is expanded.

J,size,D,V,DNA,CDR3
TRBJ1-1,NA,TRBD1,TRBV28,TGTGCCAGCAGTTTATCCGGGACAGGGCTCATGAACACTGAAGCTTTCTTT,CASSLSGTGLMNTEAFF
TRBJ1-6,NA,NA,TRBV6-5,TGTGCCAGCAGTTACGGGCAGGCTGTCTTACCCCTCCACTTT,CASSYGQAVLPLHF
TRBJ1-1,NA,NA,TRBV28,TGTGCCAGCAGTCCGGTGTTTGGGAGGGGGGCGTTTGAAGCTTTCTTT,CASSPVFGRGAFEAFF
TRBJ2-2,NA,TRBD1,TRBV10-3,TGTGCCATCAGTGACACCGGACAGGGTAACACCGGGGAGCTGTTTTTT,CAISDTGQGNTGELFF
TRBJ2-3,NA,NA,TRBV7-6,TGTGCCAGCAGCGTTAGCTATCATACAGATACGCAGTATTTT,CASSVSYHTDTQYF
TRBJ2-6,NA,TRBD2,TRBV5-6,TGTGCCAGCAGCTGGGGACTAGCGGGAGCTACGTCTGGGGCCAACGTCCTGACTTTC,CASSWGLAGATSGANVLTF
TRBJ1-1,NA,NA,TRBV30,TGTGCCTGGATGGGGCGATCAGGCGCTGAAGCTTTCTTT,CAWMGRSGAEAFF
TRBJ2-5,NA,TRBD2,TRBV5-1,TGCGCCAGCAGTCGATACGGACTAGCGGGGGGGCCGCGAGAGACCCAGTACTTC,CASSRYGLAGGPRETQYF
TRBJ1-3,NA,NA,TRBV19,TGTGCCAGTGAAGGACAGAAGACTGGAAACACCATATATTTT,CASEGQKTGNTIYF
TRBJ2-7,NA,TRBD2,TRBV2,TGTGCCAGCAGTGAAGGGGGGAGCGGGGATAACTACGAGCAGTACTTC,CASSEGGSGDNYEQYF
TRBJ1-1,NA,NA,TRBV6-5,TGTGCCAGCACCTCCCGTCACGGGAACACTGAAGCTTTCTTT,CASTSRHGNTEAFF
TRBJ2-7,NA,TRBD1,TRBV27,TGTGCCAGCAGTTTAATGGGACAGGGTTACGAGCAGTACTTC,CASSLMGQGYEQYF
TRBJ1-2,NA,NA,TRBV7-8,TGTGCCAGCAGCTTGGGGGCAATCTATGGCTACACCTTC,CASSLGAIYGYTF
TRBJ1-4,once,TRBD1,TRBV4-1,TGCGCCAGCAGCCAATCCGGGACAGGGAATGAAAAACTGTTTTTT,CASSQSGTGNEKLFF
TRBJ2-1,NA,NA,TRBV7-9,TGTGCCAGCAGCGAACAGGGCAATGAGCAGTTCTTC,CASSEQGNEQFF
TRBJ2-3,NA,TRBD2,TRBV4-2,TGTGCCAGCAGCCAAGCGTTCGGACTAGCGGGGTTAGGTATAGATACGCAGTATTTT,CASSQAFGLAGLGIDTQYF
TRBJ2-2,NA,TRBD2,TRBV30,TGTGCCTGGAGCGCCAGACTAGCGTCTGGGGAGCTGTTTTTT,CAWSARLASGELFF
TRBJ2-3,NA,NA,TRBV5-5,TGTGCCAGCAGCTTGGGAAGTAACCCTGGCGATACGCAGTATTTT,CASSLGSNPGDTQYF
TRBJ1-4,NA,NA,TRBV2,TGTGCCAGCAGGGTGGGGGGAGAAAAACTGTTTTTT,CASRVGGEKLFF
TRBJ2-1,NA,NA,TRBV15,TGTGCCACCAGCAGTAACTATGGTAGCGGCGTGGGGAATGAGCAGTTCTTC,CATSSNYGSGVGNEQFF
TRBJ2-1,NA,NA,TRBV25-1,TGTGCCAGCAGTGTCTTATACAATGAGCAGTTCTTC,CASSVLYNEQFF
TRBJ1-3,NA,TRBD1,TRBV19,TGTGCCAGTAGTATTCCGGGACAGGGGGTGCCTGGAGGAAACACCATATATTTT,CASSIPGQGVPGGNTIYF
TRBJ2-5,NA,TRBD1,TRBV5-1,TGCGCCAGCAGCCCGACAGGGGGCGGGAAGACCCAGTACTTC,CASSPTGGGKTQYF
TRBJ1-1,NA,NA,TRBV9,TGTGCCAGCAGCGTAGAGGAGCGGATAAACACTGAAGCTTTCTTT,CASSVEERINTEAFF
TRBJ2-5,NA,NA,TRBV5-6,TGTGCCAGCAGCCGGGAGCAGACCCAGTACTTC,CASSREQTQYF
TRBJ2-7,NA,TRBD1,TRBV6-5,TGTGCCAGCAGACCGACAGGGGCCCGGAGGGAGCAGTACTTC,CASRPTGARREQYF
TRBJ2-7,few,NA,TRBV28,TGTGCCAGCAGTCCGTCCTGGCTAGCCAGGAGCTCCTACGAGCAGTACTTC,CASSPSWLARSSYEQYF
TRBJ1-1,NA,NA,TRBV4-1,TGCGCCAGCAGCCAAGTCAGGGCAAGAATGAACACTGAAGCTTTCTTT,CASSQVRARMNTEAFF
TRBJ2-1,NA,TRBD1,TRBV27,TGTGCCAGCAGTTCGGACAGGGGATACAATGAGCAGTTCTTC,CASSSDRGYNEQFF
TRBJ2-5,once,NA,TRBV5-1,TGCGCCAGCAGCCCGGACAGCATAGGAAGAGAGACCCAGTACTTC,CASSPDSIGRETQYF
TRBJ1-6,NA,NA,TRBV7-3,TGTGCCAGCAGCTTGGAGGCCTCCTATAATTCACCCCTCCACTTT,CASSLEASYNSPLHF
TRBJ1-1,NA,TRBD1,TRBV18,TGTGCCAGCTCACCATACGACAGGGGGCAGGCTTTCTTT,CASSPYDRGQAFF
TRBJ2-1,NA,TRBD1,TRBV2,TGTGCCAGTTCGACAGGGGGCGATGAGCAGTTCTTC,CASSTGGDEQFF
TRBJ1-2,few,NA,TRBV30,TGTGCCTGGAGGCCACAGGGTACGAGTGGCTACACCTTC,CAWRPQGTSGYTF
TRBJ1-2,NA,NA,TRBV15,TGTGCCACCAGCAGAGGCGAGGGCTATGGCTACACCTTC,CATSRGEGYGYTF
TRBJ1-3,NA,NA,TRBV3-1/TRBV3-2,TGTGCCAGCAGCCAGACAGGTGTGGGAAACACCATATATTTT,CASSQTGVGNTIYF
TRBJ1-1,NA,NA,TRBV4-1,TGCGCCAGCAGCAAAGGTCGACAGGCGGGGAACACTGAAGCTTTCTTT,CASSKGRQAGNTEAFF
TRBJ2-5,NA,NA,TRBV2,TGTGCCCCTGGACTACTCCCGCAAGAGACCCAGTACTTC,CAPGLLPQETQYF
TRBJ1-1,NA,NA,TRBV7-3,TGTGCCAGCAGCCCTGGGCCGACGACTGAAGCTTTCTTT,CASSPGPTTEAFF
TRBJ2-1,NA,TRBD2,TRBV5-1,TGCGCCAGCAGTCTACTAGCGGGGCAACGCAATGAGCAGTTCTTC,CASSLLAGQRNEQFF
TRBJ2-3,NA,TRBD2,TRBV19,TGTGCCAGTAGAGCGGGGGGCCGCGTTGGTCATACGCAGTATTTT,CASRAGGRVGHTQYF
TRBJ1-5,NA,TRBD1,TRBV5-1,TGCGCCAGCAGCTTGACCGGGACAGCTGAGGGTCAGCCCCAGCATTTT,CASSLTGTAEGQPQHF
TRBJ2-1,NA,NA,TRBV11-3,TGTGCCAGCAGCTTAGGGGGGGTCCCCTACAATGAGCAGTTCTTC,CASSLGGVPYNEQFF
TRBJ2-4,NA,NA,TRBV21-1,TGTGCCATCCCCGTTAGGACAGGGCCTAGTCAGATAGCCAAAAACATTCAGTACTTC,CAIPVRTGPSQIAKNIQYF
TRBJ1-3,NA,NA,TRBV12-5,TGTGCTAGTGGTTCAGGGTCTGGAAACACCATATATTTT,CASGSGSGNTIYF